The clone carrying this TCR beta chain was detected ten times or more. Its antigen is unidentified. This sample was included in a study of T cells after yellow fever vaccination. Study background: The authors prepared low-cell-number fractions using SMART-Seq v4 Ultra Low Input.

General study results and limits: Just a small share of clonotypes turned up in the CD4 compartment as well as the CD8 compartment.

Germline CDR1 reads SGDLS; CDR2 reads YYNGEE. The CDR3 has 13 amino acids. V lost 3 bases, J lost 6 bases, and 9 bases lay in between. Each CDR3 protein gets one entry after TCRdb re-called the 5' RACE reads with MiXCR. The sample holds under 300,000 distinct CDR3 sequences; about 7% are singletons and the top ten take roughly 1%. The chain employs TRBV9 and TRBJ2-2, with D hard to call. The sequence came from a man aged 25 to 40 who received the YFV17D yellow fever vaccine. Sequencing used CD4+ T cells sorted from PBMCs, obtained on the day of the yellow fever booster vaccination. The CDR3 loop is CASSAQLAGELFF. CDR3 nucleotides: TGTGCCAGCAGCGCACAGTTGGCCGGGGAGCTGTTTTTT.